This T cell receptor beta chain was recorded in a study of T cells after yellow fever vaccination. Study-wide results and caveats: Clones from primary vaccination mostly reappeared after the booster (approximately 95% CD4, 88% CD8).

Regarding this clonotype: Antigen specificity is unknown.

A universal primer site and UMIs were added as TCR cDNA was made by 5'RACE template switching. TCRdb reprocessed the 5' RACE reads with MiXCR, giving one entry per CDR3 protein. The sample has some 600,000 distinct CDR3 sequences, 17% seen once; the top ten hold roughly 17%. J lost 5 bases, V lost 5 bases, and 3 bases had no gene match. CDR3 length: 15 residues. Germline CDR1 SEHNR, CDR2 FQNEAQ (reference sequence). This clonotype was obtained from a man in his late teens or twenties who received the YFV17D yellow fever vaccine. The chain links TRBV7-9 to TRBJ2-2; 12 bases match TRBD2. Source: PBMCs, taken 5 days after the first yellow fever vaccination. The CDR3 DNA reads TGTGCCAGCAGCCGCGGGACTAGCGGGACCGGGGAGCTGTTTTTT. It encodes CASSRGTSGTGELFF.